This T cell receptor (beta chain) was obtained from a study of cytomegalovirus exposure and HLA in healthy donors. This PCR relied on a set of 60 Vbeta primers and 13 Jbeta primers. The assay was immunoSEQ multiplex PCR, and TCRdb's table has in-frame clones only and misses some. The listing contains tens of thousands of clones. Findings and caveats of the study: Data from an earlier analysis indicated that most TCR beta V segments were productive either about 87% or about 30% of the time. Information on immune exposure was restricted to one variable (CMV serostatus).

Notes on this clone: The target antigen is unknown.

The receptor comes from a man aged 18 to 30 in good health and CMV-seropositive. Sequencing was done on a sample of PBMCs.

CDR3 sequence: CASSPGRAGGADTQYF. The CDR3 region has the DNA TGCGCCAGCAGCCCCGGACGAGCGGGAGGAGCAGATACGCAGTATTTT. This sequence joins TRBV5-1 and TRBJ2-3; 9 bases match TRBD2. The V gene end was trimmed by 4 bases and the J gene end by 4 bases; junction bases not matched to a gene: 10. Germline V gene sequence: CDR1 SGHRS, CDR2 YFSETQ. The CDR3 consists of 16 residues.